This TCR beta chain appears in the sequencing data of a study of PD-L1 blockade in urothelial cancer. Specified time point: peripheral blood 6 weeks after treatment start. All patients carried locally advanced or metastatic urothelial carcinoma. V was trimmed by 2 bases and J by 7 bases, leaving 17 bases between them. CDR1 MNHEY and CDR2 SMNVEV come from the germline V gene (reference sequence). The CDR3 runs to 15 residues. Only a few counts were recorded for this clone. Generated by immunoSEQ multiplex PCR, the TCRdb table keeps only in-frame clones and is missing some. The sample has about 110,000 clones; 75% to 95% are singletons.

The material sequenced was PBMCs, taken around atezolizumab (anti-PD-L1) treatment. The clonotype comes from a man between 60 and 75 years old with urothelial cancer. V usage is TRBV27 and J usage is TRBJ1-2; D is possibly TRBD1 (5 bases). CDR3 protein: CASSLRDSGLVGYTF. DNA of the CDR3: TGTGCCAGCAGTTTAAGGGATTCAGGGCTAGTTGGCTACACCTTC.